Sequencing of this TCR beta chain was carried out in a study of Graves' ophthalmopathy and Graves' hyperthyroidism. This clonotype showed up just once. The junction shows a germline mismatch at one end, possibly a read error. Investigators amplified TCR beta CDR3 regions from RNA transcripts. HTBI primers were used in a first-round RT-PCR, which preceded a second-round multiplex PCR. Using its own MiXCR run on the multiplex PCR reads, TCRdb lists one record per CDR3 protein. Among a few hundred thousand distinct CDR3 sequences listed, about two fifths were seen once. This CDR3 comprises 14 residues. Per the germline V gene, CDR1 is KGHDR and CDR2 is SFDVKD.

The specimen was peripheral blood or thyroid tissue (not recorded which). The sequence derives from an adult man with Graves' hyperthyroidism. The chain recombines TRBV24-1 with TRBJ2-5, with D perhaps matching TRBD1 (6 bases). The CDR3 loop is CASSDSTGTETQYF. CDR3 in DNA: TGTGCCAGCAGTGATTCTACAGGGACAGAGACCCAGTACTTC.